This is a list of T cell receptor beta chains from one sample in a study of T cells in localized non-small cell lung cancer. Clones were sequenced by immunoSEQ multiplex PCR, and TCRdb holds only the in-frame ones, with some missing. The sample includes approximately 21,000 clones, approximately 86% of them seen just once. This specimen was peripheral blood mononuclear cells, taken before any cancer treatment. These receptor sequences come from a male donor at least 60 years old with stage II lung adenocarcinoma. Each CDR3 is given with its conserved first and last residue. Fields, in order: CDR3 DNA, CDR3 protein, J gene, D gene, V gene, clone size. D genes are given only for firm matches. Clone size is not always given. Where it is, it says once, few, many or a class for expanded clones.

CDR3 DNA: TGCGCCAGCAGCGGCGGGAGGGCCCAAGAGACCCAGTACTTC
CDR3 protein: CASSGGRAQETQYF
J gene: TRBJ2-5
D gene: TRBD2
V gene: TRBV5-1
clone size: -

CDR3 DNA: TGTGCCAGTGTATCGGATACGCAGTATTTT
CDR3 protein: CASVSDTQYF
J gene: TRBJ2-3
D gene: -
V gene: TRBV7-9
clone size: -

CDR3 DNA: TGTGCCAGCTCACAACTAGCGGGAGGGGAAACAGATACGCAGTATTTT
CDR3 protein: CASSQLAGGETDTQYF
J gene: TRBJ2-3
D gene: TRBD2
V gene: TRBV18
clone size: -

CDR3 DNA: TGTGCCAGCAGTCAGGGACTAGCGGGAGCTAATGAGCAGTTCTTC
CDR3 protein: CASSQGLAGANEQFF
J gene: TRBJ2-1
D gene: TRBD2
V gene: TRBV27
clone size: -

CDR3 DNA: TGCGCCAGCAGACAAGGACTAGCGGGAAACAATGAGCAGTTCTTC
CDR3 protein: CASRQGLAGNNEQFF
J gene: TRBJ2-1
D gene: TRBD2
V gene: TRBV4-1
clone size: -

CDR3 DNA: TGTGCCAGCAGCTTAGCGCTAGCCGGGACCCATACTGAAGCTTTCTTT
CDR3 protein: CASSLALAGTHTEAFF
J gene: TRBJ1-1
D gene: -
V gene: TRBV7-9
clone size: -

CDR3 DNA: TGTGCCAGCAGCTCGGACATTTCCCGTGAGCAGTTCTTC
CDR3 protein: CASSSDISREQFF
J gene: TRBJ2-1
D gene: -
V gene: TRBV6-1
clone size: -

CDR3 DNA: TGTGCCAGCAGTTACTCGCCTAGCGGGAGAAGTGAGACCCAGTACTTC
CDR3 protein: CASSYSPSGRSETQYF
J gene: TRBJ2-5
D gene: TRBD2
V gene: TRBV6-5
clone size: -

CDR3 DNA: TGTGCCAGTAGTGGACGGTTCTCTGGAAACACCATATATTTT
CDR3 protein: CASSGRFSGNTIYF
J gene: TRBJ1-3
D gene: -
V gene: TRBV19
clone size: -

CDR3 DNA: TGTGCCAGCCGGCAGGGGGCGGCTCCTACTTATGGCTACACCTTC
CDR3 protein: CASRQGAAPTYGYTF
J gene: TRBJ1-2
D gene: TRBD1
V gene: TRBV2
clone size: -

CDR3 DNA: TGTGCCAGCTCACCAAGTTACTACGAGCAGTACTTC
CDR3 protein: CASSPSYYEQYF
J gene: TRBJ2-7
D gene: -
V gene: TRBV18
clone size: -

CDR3 DNA: TGCAGCGCTGGGACTAGCGGTTACAATGAGCAGTTCTTC
CDR3 protein: CSAGTSGYNEQFF
J gene: TRBJ2-1
D gene: TRBD2
V gene: TRBV29-1
clone size: -

CDR3 DNA: TGTGCCAGCAGCATAAACAGGGGCGCGGGCAATGAGCAGTTCTTC
CDR3 protein: CASSINRGAGNEQFF
J gene: TRBJ2-1
D gene: TRBD1
V gene: TRBV7-8
clone size: -

CDR3 DNA: TGTGCCAGCAAGGCTAGCGGGTTTGATACGCAGTATTTT
CDR3 protein: CASKASGFDTQYF
J gene: TRBJ2-3
D gene: TRBD2
V gene: TRBV6-5
clone size: -

CDR3 DNA: TGTGCCAGCAGCACAGACAGATCCTCCTACGAGCAGTACTTC
CDR3 protein: CASSTDRSSYEQYF
J gene: TRBJ2-7
D gene: -
V gene: TRBV7-9
clone size: -

CDR3 DNA: TGTGCCAGCAGTGGGAACCGGGACAGGGGCGAGCAGTACTTC
CDR3 protein: CASSGNRDRGEQYF
J gene: TRBJ2-7
D gene: TRBD1
V gene: TRBV6-1
clone size: -

CDR3 DNA: TGTGCCACCAGCAAGCCCGGGACGGAAGCTTTCTTT
CDR3 protein: CATSKPGTEAFF
J gene: TRBJ1-1
D gene: -
V gene: TRBV15
clone size: -

CDR3 DNA: TGTGCCAGCAGCTCGAGAGGCGGACAGGGGCGGCCTCCTAGGGAAAAACTGTTTTTT
CDR3 protein: CASSSRGGQGRPPREKLFF
J gene: TRBJ1-4
D gene: TRBD1
V gene: TRBV28
clone size: few

CDR3 DNA: TGTGCCAGCAGTTTATCCTCGGCAGGCCTCACTGAAGCTTTCTTT
CDR3 protein: CASSLSSAGLTEAFF
J gene: TRBJ1-1
D gene: -
V gene: TRBV27
clone size: -

CDR3 DNA: TGTGCCAGCAGTTACGGCAGGGAAGAGACCCAGTACTTC
CDR3 protein: CASSYGREETQYF
J gene: TRBJ2-5
D gene: -
V gene: TRBV6-5
clone size: -

CDR3 DNA: TGTGCCAGCAGTGTTAGCGGGAGTACGGCAGATACGCAGTATTTT
CDR3 protein: CASSVSGSTADTQYF
J gene: TRBJ2-3
D gene: TRBD2
V gene: TRBV6-4
clone size: -

CDR3 DNA: TGTGCCAGCAGCCTCCACCCAGGGGGCGCGGACACTGAAGCTTTCTTT
CDR3 protein: CASSLHPGGADTEAFF
J gene: TRBJ1-1
D gene: TRBD1
V gene: TRBV11-2
clone size: -

CDR3 DNA: TGTGCCAGCAGTTCACACGGGAGGTGGACAGATACGCAGTATTTT
CDR3 protein: CASSSHGRWTDTQYF
J gene: TRBJ2-3
D gene: TRBD2
V gene: TRBV6-5
clone size: -

CDR3 DNA: TGTGCCAGCAGCCATTATCTAGCGGGAGGGCCTCGTTGGACCGGGGAGCTGTTTTTT
CDR3 protein: CASSHYLAGGPRWTGELFF
J gene: TRBJ2-2
D gene: TRBD2
V gene: TRBV5-6
clone size: -

CDR3 DNA: TGTGCCAGCTGGACAGACCCTTACGAGCAGTACTTC
CDR3 protein: CASWTDPYEQYF
J gene: TRBJ2-7
D gene: -
V gene: TRBV7-9
clone size: -

CDR3 DNA: TGTGCCGCCTCGGAGGGCAGCTATGGCTACACCTTC
CDR3 protein: CAASEGSYGYTF
J gene: TRBJ1-2
D gene: -
V gene: TRBV19
clone size: few

CDR3 DNA: TGTGCCAGCAGACTAACCAGCTACAATGAGCAGTTCTTC
CDR3 protein: CASRLTSYNEQFF
J gene: TRBJ2-1
D gene: -
V gene: TRBV7-2
clone size: -

CDR3 DNA: TGTGCCAGCAGCTTGGTTTCTAGCGGGAGGGCCGGGAATGAGCAGTTCTTC
CDR3 protein: CASSLVSSGRAGNEQFF
J gene: TRBJ2-1
D gene: TRBD2
V gene: TRBV5-6
clone size: -

CDR3 DNA: TGTGCCAGCAGCTTCACAGGGAAGACTGGCTACACCTTC
CDR3 protein: CASSFTGKTGYTF
J gene: TRBJ1-2
D gene: -
V gene: TRBV5-4
clone size: -

CDR3 DNA: TGTGCCACCAGCAGAGATCTTTTAGGGGTAGAGGGCTACACCTTC
CDR3 protein: CATSRDLLGVEGYTF
J gene: TRBJ1-2
D gene: -
V gene: TRBV15
clone size: -

CDR3 DNA: TGTGCCAGCAGCACCGGACAGGGTTACGACACTGAAGCTTTCTTT
CDR3 protein: CASSTGQGYDTEAFF
J gene: TRBJ1-1
D gene: TRBD1
V gene: TRBV5-5
clone size: -

CDR3 DNA: TGTGCCAGCGGGCCGGACAGACAAAACATTCAGTACTTC
CDR3 protein: CASGPDRQNIQYF
J gene: TRBJ2-4
D gene: -
V gene: TRBV2
clone size: -

CDR3 DNA: TGCGCCAGCAGCGAGGGACAGGGAGTCCACAATGAGCAGTTCTTC
CDR3 protein: CASSEGQGVHNEQFF
J gene: TRBJ2-1
D gene: TRBD1
V gene: TRBV5-1
clone size: -

CDR3 DNA: TGTGCCAGCGGGACCGACGCCTCCTACGAGCAGTACTTC
CDR3 protein: CASGTDASYEQYF
J gene: TRBJ2-7
D gene: -
V gene: TRBV2
clone size: -

CDR3 DNA: TGTGCCAGTAGTTATGGAGGCTCTGGAAACACCATATATTTT
CDR3 protein: CASSYGGSGNTIYF
J gene: TRBJ1-3
D gene: -
V gene: TRBV19
clone size: -

CDR3 DNA: TGTGCCAGCTCACCCTCGACAGGGGCTTTCTACGAGCAGTACTTC
CDR3 protein: CASSPSTGAFYEQYF
J gene: TRBJ2-7
D gene: TRBD1
V gene: TRBV18
clone size: -

CDR3 DNA: TGTGCCACCAGCAGAGGAATTCCAGCGGGGGGCCTAGGAGAGCAGTTCTTC
CDR3 protein: CATSRGIPAGGLGEQFF
J gene: TRBJ2-1
D gene: TRBD2
V gene: TRBV15
clone size: -

CDR3 DNA: TGTGCCAGTAGTATAGATTGGCAGAGGGGGGAAGCTTTCTTT
CDR3 protein: CASSIDWQRGEAFF
J gene: TRBJ1-1
D gene: -
V gene: TRBV19
clone size: -

CDR3 DNA: TGCGCCAGCAGCTTGGAGGGACAGGGAGAAATGGAGCAGTACTTC
CDR3 protein: CASSLEGQGEMEQYF
J gene: TRBJ2-7
D gene: TRBD1
V gene: TRBV5-1
clone size: -

CDR3 DNA: TGTGCCAGCAGCTCCCCCCGGGGTGGGGCCAACGTCCTGACTTTC
CDR3 protein: CASSSPRGGANVLTF
J gene: TRBJ2-6
D gene: -
V gene: TRBV11-2
clone size: -

CDR3 DNA: TGTGCCAGTAGTACTTACGGACAGGGTAATGAGCAGTTCTTC
CDR3 protein: CASSTYGQGNEQFF
J gene: TRBJ2-1
D gene: TRBD1
V gene: TRBV19
clone size: -

CDR3 DNA: TGTGCCGGGAATGCGGGGCCTAACACTGAAGCTTTCTTT
CDR3 protein: CAGNAGPNTEAFF
J gene: TRBJ1-1
D gene: -
V gene: TRBV6-1
clone size: -

CDR3 DNA: TGTGCCAGTCAGACAGAATACAATGAGCAGTTCTTC
CDR3 protein: CASQTEYNEQFF
J gene: TRBJ2-1
D gene: -
V gene: TRBV28
clone size: -

CDR3 DNA: TGTGCCAGCAGCCCAAACCGGGGGAGCTCCTACAATGAGCAGTTCTTC
CDR3 protein: CASSPNRGSSYNEQFF
J gene: TRBJ2-1
D gene: -
V gene: TRBV4-2
clone size: -

CDR3 DNA: TGTGCCAGCAGCTCCGGGACAGCTAAAAACTACGAGCAGTACTTC
CDR3 protein: CASSSGTAKNYEQYF
J gene: TRBJ2-7
D gene: TRBD1
V gene: TRBV7-9
clone size: -

CDR3 DNA: TGCGCCAGCAGCAGGTTAGCGGGAGGTAGCTCCTACAATGAGCAGTTCTTC
CDR3 protein: CASSRLAGGSSYNEQFF
J gene: TRBJ2-1
D gene: TRBD2
V gene: TRBV5-1
clone size: -

CDR3 DNA: TGTGCCAGCAGCTTTCAGAGATCCTACGAGCAGTACTTC
CDR3 protein: CASSFQRSYEQYF
J gene: TRBJ2-7
D gene: -
V gene: TRBV5-6
clone size: -

CDR3 DNA: TGTGCCAGCAGCTACCCATGGGGTACGCAGTATTTT
CDR3 protein: CASSYPWGTQYF
J gene: TRBJ2-3
D gene: -
V gene: TRBV7-3
clone size: -

CDR3 DNA: TGTGCCAGCAGCGCTATAGGGATGAACACTGAAGCTTTCTTT
CDR3 protein: CASSAIGMNTEAFF
J gene: TRBJ1-1
D gene: -
V gene: TRBV6-1
clone size: -

CDR3 DNA: TGTGCCAGCAGGAGGATATTGAACACTGAAGCTTTCTTT
CDR3 protein: CASRRILNTEAFF
J gene: TRBJ1-1
D gene: -
V gene: TRBV5-8
clone size: -

CDR3 DNA: TGTGCCAGCAGCCAAAAATTTACGGTCCCCGGGGAGCAGTTCTTC
CDR3 protein: CASSQKFTVPGEQFF
J gene: TRBJ2-1
D gene: -
V gene: TRBV14
clone size: -

CDR3 DNA: TGTGCCAGCACGACTAGTACGAGCTCCTACAATGAGCAGTTCTTC
CDR3 protein: CASTTSTSSYNEQFF
J gene: TRBJ2-1
D gene: -
V gene: TRBV6-5
clone size: -

CDR3 DNA: TGTGCCATTCATCGGGGGGCCTGGGGCTACACCTTC
CDR3 protein: CAIHRGAWGYTF
J gene: TRBJ1-2
D gene: -
V gene: TRBV7-2
clone size: -

CDR3 DNA: TGTGCCAGCAGCGCCGGTGGGCGCCACTCTAATGAAAAACTGTTTTTT
CDR3 protein: CASSAGGRHSNEKLFF
J gene: TRBJ1-4
D gene: -
V gene: TRBV13
clone size: -

CDR3 DNA: TGTGCCAGCAGCTTGAAGAGCTCGCGGTACCTAGCCAAAAACATTCAGTACTTC
CDR3 protein: CASSLKSSRYLAKNIQYF
J gene: TRBJ2-4
D gene: -
V gene: TRBV5-6
clone size: -

CDR3 DNA: TGTGCCAGTAGTGACAGTAACAAGGTTGAGACCCAGTACTTC
CDR3 protein: CASSDSNKVETQYF
J gene: TRBJ2-5
D gene: -
V gene: TRBV19
clone size: -

CDR3 DNA: TGTGCCAGCAGTTGGGCTAGCGGGGGTAATGAGCAGTTCTTC
CDR3 protein: CASSWASGGNEQFF
J gene: TRBJ2-1
D gene: TRBD2
V gene: TRBV2
clone size: -

CDR3 DNA: TGTGCCAGCAGTCTAAAAAGTGAGCAGTTCTTC
CDR3 protein: CASSLKSEQFF
J gene: TRBJ2-1
D gene: -
V gene: TRBV6-6
clone size: -

CDR3 DNA: TGTGCCAGCAGCTTGCAGCAGGGACAAGAGACCCAGTACTTC
CDR3 protein: CASSLQQGQETQYF
J gene: TRBJ2-5
D gene: -
V gene: TRBV5-6
clone size: -

CDR3 DNA: TGCAGCGTCTCCATGGGACAGACAGGGCAGTACTTC
CDR3 protein: CSVSMGQTGQYF
J gene: TRBJ2-7
D gene: TRBD1
V gene: TRBV29-1
clone size: -